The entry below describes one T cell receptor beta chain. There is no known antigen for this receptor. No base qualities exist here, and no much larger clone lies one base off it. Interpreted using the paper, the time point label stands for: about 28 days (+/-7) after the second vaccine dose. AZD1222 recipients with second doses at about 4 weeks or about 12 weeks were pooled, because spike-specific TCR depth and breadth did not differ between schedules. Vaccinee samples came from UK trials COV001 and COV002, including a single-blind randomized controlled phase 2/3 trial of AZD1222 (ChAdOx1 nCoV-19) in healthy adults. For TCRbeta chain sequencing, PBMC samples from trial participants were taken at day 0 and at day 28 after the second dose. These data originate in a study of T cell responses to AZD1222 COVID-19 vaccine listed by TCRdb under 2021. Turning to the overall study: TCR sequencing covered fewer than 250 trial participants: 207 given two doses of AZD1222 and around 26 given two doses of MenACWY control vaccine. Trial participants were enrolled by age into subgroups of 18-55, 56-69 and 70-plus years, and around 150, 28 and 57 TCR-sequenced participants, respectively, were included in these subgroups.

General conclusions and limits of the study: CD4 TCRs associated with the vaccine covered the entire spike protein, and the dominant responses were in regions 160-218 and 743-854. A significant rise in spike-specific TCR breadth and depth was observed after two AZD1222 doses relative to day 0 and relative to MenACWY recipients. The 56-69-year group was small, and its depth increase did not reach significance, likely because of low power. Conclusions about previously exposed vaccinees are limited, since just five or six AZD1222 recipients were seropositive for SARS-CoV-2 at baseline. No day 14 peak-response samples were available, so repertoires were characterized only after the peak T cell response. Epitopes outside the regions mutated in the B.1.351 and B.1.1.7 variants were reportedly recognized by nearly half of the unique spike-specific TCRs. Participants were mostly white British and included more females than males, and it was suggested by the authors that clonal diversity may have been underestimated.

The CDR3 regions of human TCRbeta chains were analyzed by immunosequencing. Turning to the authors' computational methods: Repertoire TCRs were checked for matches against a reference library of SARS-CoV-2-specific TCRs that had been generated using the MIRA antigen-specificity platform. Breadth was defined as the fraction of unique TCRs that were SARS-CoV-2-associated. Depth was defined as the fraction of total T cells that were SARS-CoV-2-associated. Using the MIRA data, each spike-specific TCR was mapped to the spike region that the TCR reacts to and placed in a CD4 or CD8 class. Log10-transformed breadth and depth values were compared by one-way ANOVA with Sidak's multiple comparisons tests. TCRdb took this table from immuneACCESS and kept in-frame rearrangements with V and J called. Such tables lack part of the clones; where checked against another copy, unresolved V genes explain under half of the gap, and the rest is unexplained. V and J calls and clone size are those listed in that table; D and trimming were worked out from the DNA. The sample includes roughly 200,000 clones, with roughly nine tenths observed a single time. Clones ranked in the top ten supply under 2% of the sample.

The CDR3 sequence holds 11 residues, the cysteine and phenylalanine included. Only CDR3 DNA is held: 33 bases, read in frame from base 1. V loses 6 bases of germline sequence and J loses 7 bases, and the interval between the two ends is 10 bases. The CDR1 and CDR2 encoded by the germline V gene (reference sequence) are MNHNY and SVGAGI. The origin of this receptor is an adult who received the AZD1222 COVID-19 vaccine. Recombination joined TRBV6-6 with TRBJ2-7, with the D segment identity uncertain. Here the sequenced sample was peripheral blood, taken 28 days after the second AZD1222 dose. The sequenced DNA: TGTGCCAGCAGCCCCCGGAGAGAGCAGTACTTC. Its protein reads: CASSPRREQYF.